The 7 T cell receptor beta chains below were found in one sample sequenced in a study of control samples from healthy donors and cancer patients. TCRdb's copy holds only in-frame clones and misses some; the assay was immunoSEQ multiplex PCR. Among roughly 86,000 clones listed, about nine tenths were seen once. Sequenced sample: blood. Receptors were obtained from a woman under 30 in good health.

In its sample, this clone was seen a few times. This rearrangement joins TRBV5-1 to TRBJ2-7, with 8 bases fitting TRBD1. CDR1 SGHRS and CDR2 YFSETQ come from the germline V gene. The V gene end was trimmed by 4 bases and the J gene end by 0 bases; junction bases not matched to a gene: 9. This CDR3 has 16 amino acids. CDR3 DNA: TGCGCCAGCAGCGGGGGCCCGGGACAGGTCTCCTACGAGCAGTACTTC. Translation: CASSGGPGQVSYEQYF.

V is TRBV19 and J is TRBJ2-1; D might be TRBD2 (7 bases). Germline CDR1 reads LNHDA; CDR2 reads SQIVND (reference sequence). V dropped 5 bases and J dropped 6 bases, with 20 bases sitting between them. The CDR3 covers 16 residues. The CDR3 nucleotides are TGTGCCAGTAGTCACCCGGTGAGGGGGGGATCCAATGAGCAGTTCTTC. Translation gives CASSHPVRGGSNEQFF.

The chain couples TRBV2 to TRBJ1-1; perhaps TRBD1 as D (6 bases). CDR1 and CDR2 (germline): SNHLY, FYNNEI. V shed 3 bases and J shed 1 base, with 12 bases lying between them. This CDR3 region has 15 residues. The CDR3 loop reads CASSEGRGKNTEAFF. In DNA, the CDR3 is TGTGCCAGCAGTGAGGGGAGGGGGAAGAACACTGAAGCTTTCTTT.

The V and J genes are TRBV12-5 and TRBJ2-7; the D call may be TRBD1 or TRBD2 (5 bases each). Deletions cut 0 bases from V and 5 bases from J, with 17 bases between. The CDR3 has 16 residues. From germline, CDR1 is LGHNT and CDR2 FRNRAP. The CDR3 nucleotides read TGTGCTAGTGGTTTGGTACTGGGCAGGGAGTCCCACGAGCAGTACTTC. Its translation: CASGLVLGRESHEQYF. Together with reference TRBV12-5 and TRBJ2-7, the CDR3 gives the full variable domain: DARVTQTPRHKVTEMGQEVTMRCQPILGHNTVFWYRQTMMQGLELLAYFRNRAPLDDSGMPKDRFSAEMPDATLATLKIQPSEPRDSAVYFCASGLVLGRESHEQYFGPGTRLTVT.

The genes are TRBV27 and TRBJ2-1; 12 bases line up with TRBD2. With V trimmed by 6 bases and J by 4 bases, 13 bases remained unmatched. Germline CDR1 MNHEY, CDR2 SMNVEV (reference sequence). The CDR3 has 18 residues. The DNA of the CDR3 is TGTGCCAGCAGCAACGACCTAGCGGGGGGGCCGCGGTACAATGAGCAGTTCTTC. This encodes CASSNDLAGGPRYNEQFF.

The chain has TRBV11-3 and TRBJ2-7, with TRBD1 matching over 9 bases. This CDR3 has 15 amino acids. Per the germline V gene, CDR1 is SGHNT and CDR2 is YENEEA. Trimming removed 6 bases from V and 2 bases from J; junction bases left unmatched: 8. CDR3 in DNA: TGTGCCAGCAGACTAAGGACAGGGGCCACCTACGAGCAGTACTTC. Protein product: CASRLRTGATYEQYF.

The J gene is TRBJ2-7, the V gene TRBV6-5; 9 nucleotides agree with TRBD2. Germline-derived CDR1 and CDR2 are MNHEY and SVGAGI. V lost 6 bases, J lost 2 bases, and 8 bases stayed unmatched. The CDR3 totals 15 residues. CDR3 protein: CASSLRTSVTYEQYF. The DNA of the CDR3 is TGTGCCAGCAGCTTAAGGACTAGCGTAACCTACGAGCAGTACTTC.